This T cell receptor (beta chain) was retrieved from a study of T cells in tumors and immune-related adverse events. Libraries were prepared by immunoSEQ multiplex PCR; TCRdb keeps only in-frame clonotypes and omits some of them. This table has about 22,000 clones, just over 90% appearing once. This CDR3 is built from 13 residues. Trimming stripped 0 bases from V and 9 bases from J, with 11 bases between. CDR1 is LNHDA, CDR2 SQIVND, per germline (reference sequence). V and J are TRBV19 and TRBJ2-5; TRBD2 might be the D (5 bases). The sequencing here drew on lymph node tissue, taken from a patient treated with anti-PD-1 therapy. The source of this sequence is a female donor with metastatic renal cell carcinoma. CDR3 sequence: CASSIERAAAQYF. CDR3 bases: TGTGCCAGTAGTATAGAGCGGGCGGCGGCCCAGTACTTC.